The clone carrying this T cell receptor beta chain appeared a single time. The V gene's germline CDR1 is SGHRS and CDR2 YFSETQ. The CDR3 totals 13 residues. V was shortened by 5 bases and J by 0 bases, with 9 bases between the two germline ends. The sample originates from a study of OX40 agonist ivuxolimab in advanced cancers. Here immunoSEQ multiplex PCR was the method, and the copy in TCRdb shows in-frame clones only, minus some. The repertoire has 100,000 or so clones, around 90% of them found once; the top ten carry roughly 3.5%. This chain links TRBV5-1 with TRBJ2-7; the D gene could be TRBD1 or TRBD2 (5 bases each). The source was CD4+ or CD8+ T cells sorted from blood, collected in a trial of the OX40 agonist ivuxolimab. The TCR sequence derives from an adult with an advanced solid tumor such as melanoma, head and neck, liver or kidney cancer. CDR3 residues: CASSRDGSYEQYF. The CDR3 region has the DNA TGCGCCAGCAGTCGGGACGGCTCCTACGAGCAGTACTTC.